The clone carrying this TCR beta chain was seen at least ten times. Germline V lookup: CDR1 SNHLY, CDR2 FYNNEI. The CDR3 has 13 residues. Trimming pared 8 bases from V and 3 bases from J, leaving 10 bases between. The data stem from a study of T cells in Graves' hyperthyroidism and ophthalmopathy. Calling Graves' hyperthyroidism stable meant ophthalmopathy did not progress within 18 months. Isolation of PBMCs was performed on around 9.4 ml fresh peripheral blood. Authors of the study amplified TCR beta CDR3 regions from RNA transcripts. TCR CDR3 regions were first amplified by RT-PCR with HTBI primers. TCRdb re-called the multiplex PCR reads through MiXCR, storing one row per CDR3 protein. This sample has about 210,000 distinct CDR3 sequences, with over 15% found just once.

Sequencing was done on a sample of blood. The gene calls are TRBV2 and TRBJ2-2; D is unclear. The TCR sequence derives from a man aged 50 or older with Graves' hyperthyroidism. The CDR3 sequence is CASFRADTGELFF. In DNA form, the CDR3 reads TGTGCCAGCTTCCGGGCCGACACCGGGGAGCTGTTTTTT.